This TCR beta chain was sequenced for a study of T cell clones after liver transplantation. Study information: TCRbeta sequencing after a pre-transplant mixed lymphocyte reaction identified graft-donor-reactive clones, later tracked in post-transplant blood. Apart from three HCV-positive recipients, transplants were for non-autoimmune, non-viral reasons. Study-wide results and limits: In most of the 8 subjects, circulating graft-donor-reactive CD4 TCRbeta sequences fell significantly after transplant.

Concerning this clone itself: The antigen is not known.

TCRdb keeps only in-frame clones here, not all; method: immunoSEQ multiplex PCR. The data contain roughly 100,000 clones, 80% to 85% of them singletons. The CDR3 contains 16 residues. J was trimmed by 1 base and V by 5 bases; bases with no gene match: 9. Per the germline V gene, CDR1 is SNHLY and CDR2 is FYNNEI. Unstimulated PBMCs were sorted into CD3+CD4+ and CD3+CD8+ populations. The specimen comprised CD4+ T cells from blood, sampled before liver transplant. The rearrangement links TRBV2 to TRBJ2-5; 8 positions match TRBD2. The clonotype was recovered from a human donor who received a liver transplant. Here the CDR3 DNA reads TGTGCCAGCAGTTACCTGATTAGCGGGGCCCAAGAGACCCAGTACTTC. It is translated as CASSYLISGAQETQYF. Filled out from reference TRBV2 and TRBJ2-5, the complete variable domain reads EPEVTQTPSHQVTQMGQEVILRCVPISNHLYFYWYRQILGQKVEFLVSFYNNEISEKSEIFDDQFSVERPDGSNFTLKIRSTKLEDSAMYFCASSYLISGAQETQYFGPGTRLLVL.